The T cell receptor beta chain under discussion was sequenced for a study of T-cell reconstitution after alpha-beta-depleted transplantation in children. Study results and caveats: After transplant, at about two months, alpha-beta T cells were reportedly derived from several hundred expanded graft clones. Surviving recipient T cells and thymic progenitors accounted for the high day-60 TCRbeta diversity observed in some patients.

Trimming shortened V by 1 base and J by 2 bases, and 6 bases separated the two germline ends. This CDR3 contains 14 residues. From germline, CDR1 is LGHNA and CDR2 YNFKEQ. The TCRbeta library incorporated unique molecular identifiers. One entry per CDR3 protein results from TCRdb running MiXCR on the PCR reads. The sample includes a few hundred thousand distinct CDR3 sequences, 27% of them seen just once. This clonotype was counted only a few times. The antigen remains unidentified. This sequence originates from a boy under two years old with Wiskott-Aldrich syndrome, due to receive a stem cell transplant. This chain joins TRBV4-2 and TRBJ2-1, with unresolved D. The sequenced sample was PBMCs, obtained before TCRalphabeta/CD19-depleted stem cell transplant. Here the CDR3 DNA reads TGTGCCAGCAGCCAAGTCTGGGCCTACAATGAGCAGTTCTTC. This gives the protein CASSQVWAYNEQFF.